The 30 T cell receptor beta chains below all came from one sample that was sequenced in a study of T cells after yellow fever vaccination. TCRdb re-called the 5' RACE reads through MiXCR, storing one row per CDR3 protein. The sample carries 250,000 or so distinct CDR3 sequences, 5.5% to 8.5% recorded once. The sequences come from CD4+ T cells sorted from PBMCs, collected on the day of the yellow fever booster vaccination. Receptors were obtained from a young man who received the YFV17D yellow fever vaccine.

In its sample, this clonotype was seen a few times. In DNA form, the CDR3 reads TGCAGCGGCACCCCTAGCGGGGGGGGGACAGATACGCAGTATTTT. Translation: CSGTPSGGGTDTQYF. The chain couples TRBV29-1 to TRBJ2-3; TRBD2 matches at 12 bases. The CDR3 totals 15 residues. Germline V gene sequence: CDR1 SQVTM, CDR2 ANQGSEA. With V trimmed by 7 bases and J by 3 bases, 8 bases remained unmatched.

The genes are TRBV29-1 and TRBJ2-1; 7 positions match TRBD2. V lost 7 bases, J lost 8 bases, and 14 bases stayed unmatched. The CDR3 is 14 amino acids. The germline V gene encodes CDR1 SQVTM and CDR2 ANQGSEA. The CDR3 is CSAHTRMSGDEQFF. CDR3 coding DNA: TGCAGCGCCCACACTAGGATGAGCGGGGATGAGCAGTTCTTC.

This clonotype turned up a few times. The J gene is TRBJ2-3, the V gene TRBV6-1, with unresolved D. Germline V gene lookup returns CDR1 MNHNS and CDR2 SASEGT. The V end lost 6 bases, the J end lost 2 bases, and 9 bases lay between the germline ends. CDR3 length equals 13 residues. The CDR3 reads CASSGQSTDTQYF. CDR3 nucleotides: TGTGCCAGCAGCGGGCAATCCACAGATACGCAGTATTTT.

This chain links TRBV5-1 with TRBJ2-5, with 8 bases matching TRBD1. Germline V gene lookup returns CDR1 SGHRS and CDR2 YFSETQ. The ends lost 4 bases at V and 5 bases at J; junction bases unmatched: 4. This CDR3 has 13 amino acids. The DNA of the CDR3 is TGCGCCAGCAGCAACGGACAGGGTGAGACCCAGTACTTC. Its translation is CASSNGQGETQYF.

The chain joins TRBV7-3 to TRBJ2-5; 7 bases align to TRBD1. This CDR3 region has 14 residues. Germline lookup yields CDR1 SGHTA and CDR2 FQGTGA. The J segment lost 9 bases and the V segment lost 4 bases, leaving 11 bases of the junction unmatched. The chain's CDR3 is CASSSDRGPEAQYF. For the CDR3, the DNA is TGTGCCAGCAGCTCGGATAGGGGGCCGGAGGCCCAGTACTTC.

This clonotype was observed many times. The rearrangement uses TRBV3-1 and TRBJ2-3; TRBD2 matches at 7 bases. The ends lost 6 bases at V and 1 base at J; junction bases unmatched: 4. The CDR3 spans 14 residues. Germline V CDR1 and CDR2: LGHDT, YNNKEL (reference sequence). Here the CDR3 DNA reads TGTGCCAGCAGAGCACGGGGGGGCACAGATACGCAGTATTTT. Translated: CASRARGGTDTQYF.

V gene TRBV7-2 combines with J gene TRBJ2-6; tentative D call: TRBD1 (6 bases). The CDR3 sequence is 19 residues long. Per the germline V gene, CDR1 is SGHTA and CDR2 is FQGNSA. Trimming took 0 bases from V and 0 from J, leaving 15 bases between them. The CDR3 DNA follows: TGTGCCAGCAGCTTAGCGGGCAGGGGCGCACACTCTGGGGCCAACGTCCTGACTTTC. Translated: CASSLAGRGAHSGANVLTF.

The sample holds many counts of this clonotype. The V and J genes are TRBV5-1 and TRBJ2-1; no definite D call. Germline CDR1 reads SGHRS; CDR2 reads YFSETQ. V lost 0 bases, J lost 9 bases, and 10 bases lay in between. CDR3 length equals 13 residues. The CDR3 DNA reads TGCGCCAGCAGCTTGGACAGCCAAGGTGAGCAGTTCTTC. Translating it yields CASSLDSQGEQFF.

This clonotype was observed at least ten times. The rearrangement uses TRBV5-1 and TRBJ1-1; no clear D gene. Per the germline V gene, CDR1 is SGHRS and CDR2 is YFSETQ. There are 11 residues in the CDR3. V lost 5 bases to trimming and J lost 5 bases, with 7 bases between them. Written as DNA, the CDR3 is TGCGCCAGCAGTGGGGTAACTGAAGCTTTCTTT. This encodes CASSGVTEAFF.

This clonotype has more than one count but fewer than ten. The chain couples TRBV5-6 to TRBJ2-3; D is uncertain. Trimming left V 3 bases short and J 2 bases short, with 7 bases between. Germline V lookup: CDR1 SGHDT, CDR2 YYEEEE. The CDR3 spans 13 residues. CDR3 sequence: CASSSSVTDTQYF. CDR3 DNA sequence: TGTGCCAGCAGCTCGTCGGTCACAGATACGCAGTATTTT.

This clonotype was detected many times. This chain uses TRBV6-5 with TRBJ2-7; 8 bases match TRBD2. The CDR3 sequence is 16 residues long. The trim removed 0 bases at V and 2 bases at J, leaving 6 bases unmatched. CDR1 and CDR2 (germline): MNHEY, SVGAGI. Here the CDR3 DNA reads TGTGCCAGCAGTTACTCGGCTAGCGGGTTCACCTACGAGCAGTACTTC. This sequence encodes CASSYSASGFTYEQYF.

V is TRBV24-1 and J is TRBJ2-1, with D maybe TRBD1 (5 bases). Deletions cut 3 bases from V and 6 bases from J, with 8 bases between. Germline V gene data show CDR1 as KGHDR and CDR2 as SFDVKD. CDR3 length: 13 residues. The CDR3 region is CATSDPTVNEQFF. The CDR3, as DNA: TGTGCCACCAGTGATCCGACAGTCAATGAGCAGTTCTTC.

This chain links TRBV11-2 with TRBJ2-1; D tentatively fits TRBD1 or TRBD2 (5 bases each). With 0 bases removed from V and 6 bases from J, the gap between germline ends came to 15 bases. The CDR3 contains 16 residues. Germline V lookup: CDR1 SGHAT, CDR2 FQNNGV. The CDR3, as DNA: TGTGCCAGCAGCTTAGATCTCCTAGCAGGGACCAATGAGCAGTTCTTC. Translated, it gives CASSLDLLAGTNEQFF.

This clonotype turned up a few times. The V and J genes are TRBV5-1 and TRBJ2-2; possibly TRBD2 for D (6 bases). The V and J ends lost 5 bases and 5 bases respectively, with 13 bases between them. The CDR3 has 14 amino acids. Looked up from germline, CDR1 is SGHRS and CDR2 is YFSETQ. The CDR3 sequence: CASRPAGRTGELFF. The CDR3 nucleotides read TGCGCCAGCAGGCCGGCAGGGAGGACCGGGGAGCTGTTTTTT.

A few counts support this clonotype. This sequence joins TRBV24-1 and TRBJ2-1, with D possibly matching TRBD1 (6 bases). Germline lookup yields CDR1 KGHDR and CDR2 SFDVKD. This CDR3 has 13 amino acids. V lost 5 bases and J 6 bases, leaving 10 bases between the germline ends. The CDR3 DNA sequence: TGTGCCACCAGTGGCGAAGGGGGCAATGAGCAGTTCTTC. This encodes CATSGEGGNEQFF.

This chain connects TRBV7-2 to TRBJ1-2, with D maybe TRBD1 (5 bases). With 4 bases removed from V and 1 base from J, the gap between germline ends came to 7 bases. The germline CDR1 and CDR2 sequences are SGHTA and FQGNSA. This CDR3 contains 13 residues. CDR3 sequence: CASSSDNNYGYTF. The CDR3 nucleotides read TGTGCCAGCAGCTCGGACAATAACTATGGCTACACCTTC.

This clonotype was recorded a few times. For the CDR3, the DNA is TGTGCCAGCACCCCGCGAGGGGCAGGAGGAGAGACCCAGTACTTC. Translated: CASTPRGAGGETQYF. The chain employs TRBV6-1 and TRBJ2-5; perhaps D is TRBD1 or TRBD2 (5 bases each). CDR3 length: 15 amino acids. The V gene lost 7 bases and the J gene lost 4 bases, with 19 bases spanning the gap. CDR1 is MNHNS, CDR2 SASEGT, per germline.

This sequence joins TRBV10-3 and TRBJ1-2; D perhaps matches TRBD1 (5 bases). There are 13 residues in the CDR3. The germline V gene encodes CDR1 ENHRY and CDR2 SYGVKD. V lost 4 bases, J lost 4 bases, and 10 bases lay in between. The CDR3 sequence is CAISGGTSYGYTF. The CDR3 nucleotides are TGTGCCATCAGTGGGGGGACCAGCTATGGCTACACCTTC.

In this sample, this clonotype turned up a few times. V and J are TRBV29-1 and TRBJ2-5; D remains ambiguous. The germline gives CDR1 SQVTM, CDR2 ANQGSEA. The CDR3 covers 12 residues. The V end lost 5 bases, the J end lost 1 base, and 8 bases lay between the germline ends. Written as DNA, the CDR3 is TGCAGCGTTTCCCGGGCCCAAGAGACCCAGTACTTC. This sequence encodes CSVSRAQETQYF.

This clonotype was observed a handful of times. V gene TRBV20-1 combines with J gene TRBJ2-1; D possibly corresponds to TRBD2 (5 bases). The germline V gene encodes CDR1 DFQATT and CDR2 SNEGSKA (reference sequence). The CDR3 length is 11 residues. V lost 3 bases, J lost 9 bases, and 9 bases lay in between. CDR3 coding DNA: TGCAGTGCTAGGGGGAGTGGTGAGCAGTTCTTC. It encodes CSARGSGEQFF.

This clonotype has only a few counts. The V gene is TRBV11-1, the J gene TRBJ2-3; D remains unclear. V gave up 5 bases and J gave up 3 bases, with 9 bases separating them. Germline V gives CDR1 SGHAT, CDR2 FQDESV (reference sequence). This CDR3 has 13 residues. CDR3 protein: CASSPAITDTQYF. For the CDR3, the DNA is TGTGCCAGCAGCCCAGCAATAACAGATACGCAGTATTTT. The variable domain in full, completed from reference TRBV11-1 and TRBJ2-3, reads EAEVAQSPRYKITEKSQAVAFWCDPISGHATLYWYRQILGQGPELLVQFQDESVVDDSQLPKDRFSAERLKGVDSTLKIQPAELGDSAMYLCASSPAITDTQYFGPGTRLTVL.

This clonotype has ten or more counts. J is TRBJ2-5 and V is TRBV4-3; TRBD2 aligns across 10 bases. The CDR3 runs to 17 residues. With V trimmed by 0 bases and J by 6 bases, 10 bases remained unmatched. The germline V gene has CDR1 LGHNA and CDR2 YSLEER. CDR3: CASSQDLLAGASQTQYF. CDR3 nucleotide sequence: TGCGCCAGCAGCCAAGACCTTCTAGCGGGAGCCTCACAGACCCAGTACTTC.

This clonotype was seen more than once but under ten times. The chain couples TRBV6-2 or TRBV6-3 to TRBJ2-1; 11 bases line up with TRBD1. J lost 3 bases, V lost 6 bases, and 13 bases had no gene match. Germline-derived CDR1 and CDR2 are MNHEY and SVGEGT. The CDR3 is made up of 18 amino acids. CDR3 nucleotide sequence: TGTGCCAGCAGCAGGACAGGGGGCGCGAGTCTGGTCTACAATGAGCAGTTCTTC. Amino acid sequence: CASSRTGGASLVYNEQFF.

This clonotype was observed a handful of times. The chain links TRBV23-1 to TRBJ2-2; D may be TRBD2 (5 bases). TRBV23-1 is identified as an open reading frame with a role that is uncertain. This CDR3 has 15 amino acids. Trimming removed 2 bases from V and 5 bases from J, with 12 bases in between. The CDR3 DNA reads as TGCGCCAGCAGTCAACTGGCGGGCCCTACCGGGGAGCTGTTTTTT. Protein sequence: CASSQLAGPTGELFF.

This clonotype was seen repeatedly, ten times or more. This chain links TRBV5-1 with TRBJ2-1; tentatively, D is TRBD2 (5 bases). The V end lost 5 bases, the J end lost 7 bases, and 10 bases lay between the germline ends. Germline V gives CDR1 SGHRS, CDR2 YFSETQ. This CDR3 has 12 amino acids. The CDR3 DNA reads TGCGCCAGCAGGATGGAGGTAAATGAGCAGTTCTTC. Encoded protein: CASRMEVNEQFF.

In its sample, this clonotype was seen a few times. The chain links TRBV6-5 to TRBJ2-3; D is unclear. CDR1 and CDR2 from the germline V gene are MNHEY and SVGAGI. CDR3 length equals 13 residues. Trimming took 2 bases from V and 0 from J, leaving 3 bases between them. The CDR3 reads CASSYDSTDTQYF. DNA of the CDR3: TGTGCCAGCAGTTACGACAGCACAGATACGCAGTATTTT.

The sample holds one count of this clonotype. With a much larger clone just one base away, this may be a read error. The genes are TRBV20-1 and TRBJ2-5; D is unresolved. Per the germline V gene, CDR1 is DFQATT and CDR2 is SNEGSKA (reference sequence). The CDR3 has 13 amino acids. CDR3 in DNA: TGCAGTGCTAGAGTAAACGCAGAAGAGACCCAGCACTTC. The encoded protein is CSARVNAEETQHF.

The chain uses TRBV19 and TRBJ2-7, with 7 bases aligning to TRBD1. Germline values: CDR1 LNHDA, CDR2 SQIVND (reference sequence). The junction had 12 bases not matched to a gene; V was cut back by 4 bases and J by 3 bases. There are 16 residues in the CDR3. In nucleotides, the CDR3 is TGTGCCAGTAGTAAAAGACAGGGAAATAGGGACTACGAGCAGTACTTC. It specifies CASSKRQGNRDYEQYF.

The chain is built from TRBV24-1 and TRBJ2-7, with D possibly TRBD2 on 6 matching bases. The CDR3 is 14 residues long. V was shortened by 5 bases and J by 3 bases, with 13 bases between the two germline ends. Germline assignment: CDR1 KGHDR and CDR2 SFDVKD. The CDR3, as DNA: TGTGCCACCAGTGCCGCCGGGACTTACTACGAGCAGTACTTC. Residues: CATSAAGTYYEQYF.

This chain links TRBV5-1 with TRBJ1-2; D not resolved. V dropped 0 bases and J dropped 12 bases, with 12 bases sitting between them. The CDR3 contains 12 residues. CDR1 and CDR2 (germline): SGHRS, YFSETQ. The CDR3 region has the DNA TGCGCCAGCAGCTTGGCCGGAAACAGAGACACCTTC. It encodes CASSLAGNRDTF.